This passage covers 5 T cell receptor beta chains from one sample sequenced in a study of shared clonotypes between healthy human individuals. The protocol was immunoSEQ multiplex PCR, while the TCRdb copy is restricted to in-frame clones and leaves out a portion. Among approximately 810,000 clones listed, roughly 92% were seen once. The naive CD8 population came from CD45RO-negative cells selected for CCR7, without terminally differentiated effector memory CD45RA+ cells. Sequenced material: naive CD8+ T cells sorted from blood. The receptors originated from a man aged 25 to 40 in good health.

This clone was picked up a small number of times. Different DNA sequences within this sample yield the same CDR3. V gene TRBV28 combines with J gene TRBJ2-7; D is unclear. V shed 3 bases and J shed 0 bases, with 0 bases lying between them. The CDR3 runs 11 residues. Per germline, CDR1 MDHEN and CDR2 SYDVKM. The CDR3 DNA reads TGTGCCAGCAGTTTCTCCTACGAGCAGTACTTC. The encoded protein is CASSFSYEQYF.

The gene calls are TRBV6-1 and TRBJ1-1; D is uncertain. The V gene's germline CDR1 is MNHNS and CDR2 SASEGT. The V gene lost 2 bases and the J gene lost 0 bases, with 7 bases spanning the gap. The CDR3 extends over 14 amino acids. The CDR3 protein is CASSEYRLNTEAFF. The CDR3 DNA reads TGTGCCAGCAGTGAATATAGGCTGAACACTGAAGCTTTCTTT.

This chain connects TRBV9 to TRBJ2-7; D is unresolved. Germline V gene sequence: CDR1 SGDLS, CDR2 YYNGEE. The CDR3 is 16 residues long. V was cut by 0 bases and J by 6 bases, with 19 bases left in between. The CDR3 here is CASSVGSITILSEQYF. DNA of the CDR3: TGTGCCAGCAGCGTAGGGAGTATCACGATCCTCTCCGAGCAGTACTTC.

The chain recombines TRBV11-1 with TRBJ1-5; D ambiguous. Trimming took off 8 bases at V and 0 bases at J, with 5 bases between the two ends. The CDR3 loop spans 12 amino acids. Per germline, CDR1 SGHAT and CDR2 FQDESV (reference sequence). CDR3 protein: CASADSNQPQHF. DNA of the CDR3: TGTGCCAGCGCCGATAGCAATCAGCCCCAGCATTTT. Supplemented by reference TRBV11-1 and TRBJ1-5, the full variable domain reads EAEVAQSPRYKITEKSQAVAFWCDPISGHATLYWYRQILGQGPELLVQFQDESVVDDSQLPKDRFSAERLKGVDSTLKIQPAELGDSAMYLCASADSNQPQHFGDGTRLSIL.

V is TRBV28 and J is TRBJ2-7; perhaps TRBD1 as D (6 bases). CDR3 length: 17 residues. Looked up from germline, CDR1 is MDHEN and CDR2 is SYDVKM. Between the trimmed V and J ends, which lost 5 bases and 0 bases, there was a span of 20 bases. CDR3: CASSLALGAESSYEQYF. CDR3 nucleotide sequence: TGTGCCAGCAGTCTCGCCCTGGGGGCAGAGAGCTCCTACGAGCAGTACTTC.